This T cell receptor beta chain was sequenced during a study of response to subunit inactivated influenza vaccine. Notes on the study in general: Each seasonal flu vaccination may recruit only limited new T cells, authors suggested.

TCRdb called the RT-PCR reads again in MiXCR, with one record for every CDR3 protein. The data show about 800,000 distinct CDR3 sequences, 21% seen once. With regard to this clonotype: Antigen specificity is unknown.

The germline V gene encodes CDR1 SQVTM and CDR2 ANQGSEA. CDR3 length: 14 residues. The V and J ends lost 4 bases and 3 bases, in that order; junction bases with no gene match: 5. The genes are TRBV29-1 and TRBJ2-7; TRBD2 matches 11 bases. The source is a man aged 50-59 years who received an inactivated influenza vaccine. The material sequenced was PBMCs from blood, taken about 5 days after vaccination. The CDR3 loop is CSVGGTSGNYEQYF. CDR3 in DNA: TGCAGCGTTGGTGGGACTAGCGGAAACTACGAGCAGTACTTC.